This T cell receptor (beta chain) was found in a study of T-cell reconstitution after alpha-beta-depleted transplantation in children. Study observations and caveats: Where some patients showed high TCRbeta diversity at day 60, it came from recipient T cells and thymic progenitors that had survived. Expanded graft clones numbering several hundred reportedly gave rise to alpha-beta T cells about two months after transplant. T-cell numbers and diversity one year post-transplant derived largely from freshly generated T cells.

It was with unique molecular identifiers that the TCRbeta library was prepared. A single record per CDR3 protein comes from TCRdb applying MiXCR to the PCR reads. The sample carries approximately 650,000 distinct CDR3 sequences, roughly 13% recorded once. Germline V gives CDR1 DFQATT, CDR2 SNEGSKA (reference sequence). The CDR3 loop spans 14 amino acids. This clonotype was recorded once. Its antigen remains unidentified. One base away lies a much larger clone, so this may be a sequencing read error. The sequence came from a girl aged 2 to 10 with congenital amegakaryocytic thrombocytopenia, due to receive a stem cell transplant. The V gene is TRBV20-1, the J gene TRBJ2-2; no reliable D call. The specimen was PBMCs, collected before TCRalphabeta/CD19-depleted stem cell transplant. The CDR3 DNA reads TGCAGTGCTAGGATTGGTACGAACAGCGGGGAGCTGTTTTTT. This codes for CSARIGTNSGELFF.